One and the same sample provided the 2 T cell receptor beta chains below, sequenced in a study of cytomegalovirus exposure and HLA in healthy donors. The protocol was immunoSEQ multiplex PCR, while the TCRdb copy is restricted to in-frame clones and leaves out a portion. Counted here are approximately 120,000 clones, approximately 94% occurring once; the ten biggest clones make up around 1.7%. Sample: PBMCs. The receptors come from a man younger than 30 in good health and CMV-seronegative.

This sequence joins TRBV19 and TRBJ1-5; no clear D gene. The length of the CDR3 is 13 residues. V was clipped by 5 bases and J by 3 bases, with 8 bases between them. Germline CDR1 LNHDA, CDR2 SQIVND (reference sequence). CDR3: CASSDTNNQPQHF. In DNA, the CDR3 is TGTGCCAGTAGTGACACCAACAATCAGCCCCAGCATTTT.

The gene calls are TRBV18 and TRBJ2-1, with D possibly being TRBD1 (5 bases). V lost 6 bases and J 8 bases, leaving 11 bases between the germline ends. This CDR3 has 12 residues. Germline V lookup: CDR1 KGHSH, CDR2 LQKENI. Written as DNA, the CDR3 is TGTGCCAGCTCCCCTATAGGGGATGAGCAGTTCTTC. It is translated as CASSPIGDEQFF. Looking up the rest from reference TRBV18 and TRBJ2-1 gives the full variable domain: NAGVMQNPRHLVRRRGQEARLRCSPMKGHSHVYWYRQLPEEGLKFMVYLQKENIIDESGMPKERFSAEFPKEGPSILRIQQVVRGDSAAYFCASSPIGDEQFFGPGTRLTVL.